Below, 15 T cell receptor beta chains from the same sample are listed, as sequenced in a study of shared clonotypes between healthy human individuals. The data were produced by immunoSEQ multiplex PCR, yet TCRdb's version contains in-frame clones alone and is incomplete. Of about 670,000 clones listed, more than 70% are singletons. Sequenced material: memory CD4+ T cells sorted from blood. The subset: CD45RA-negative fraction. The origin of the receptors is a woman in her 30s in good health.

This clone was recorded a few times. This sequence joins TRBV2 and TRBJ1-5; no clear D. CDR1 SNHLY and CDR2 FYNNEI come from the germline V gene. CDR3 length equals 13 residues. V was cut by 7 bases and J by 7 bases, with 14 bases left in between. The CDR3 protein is CASKVQIPQPQHF. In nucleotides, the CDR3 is TGTGCCAGCAAGGTCCAGATCCCCCAGCCCCAGCATTTT.

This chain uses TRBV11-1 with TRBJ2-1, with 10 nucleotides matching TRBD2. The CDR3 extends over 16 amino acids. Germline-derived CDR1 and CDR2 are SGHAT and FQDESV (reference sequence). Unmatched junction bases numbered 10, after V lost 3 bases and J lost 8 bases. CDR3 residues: CASSLSSGRRGDEQFF. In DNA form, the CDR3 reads TGTGCCAGCAGCTTGTCTAGCGGGAGAAGGGGGGATGAGCAGTTCTTC. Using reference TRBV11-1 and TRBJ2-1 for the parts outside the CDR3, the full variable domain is EAEVAQSPRYKITEKSQAVAFWCDPISGHATLYWYRQILGQGPELLVQFQDESVVDDSQLPKDRFSAERLKGVDSTLKIQPAELGDSAMYLCASSLSSGRRGDEQFFGPGTRLTVL.

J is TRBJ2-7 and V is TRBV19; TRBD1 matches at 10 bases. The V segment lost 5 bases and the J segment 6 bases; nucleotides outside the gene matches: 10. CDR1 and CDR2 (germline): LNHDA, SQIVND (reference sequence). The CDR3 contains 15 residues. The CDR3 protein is CASSPLGTGAIEQYF. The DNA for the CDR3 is TGTGCCAGTAGTCCGCTCGGGACAGGGGCTATCGAGCAGTACTTC. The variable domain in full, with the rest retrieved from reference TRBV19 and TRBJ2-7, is DGGITQSPKYLFRKEGQNVTLSCEQNLNHDAMYWYRQDPGQGLRLIYYSQIVNDFQKGDIAEGYSVSREKKESFPLTVTSAQKNPTAFYLCASSPLGTGAIEQYFGPGTRLTVT.

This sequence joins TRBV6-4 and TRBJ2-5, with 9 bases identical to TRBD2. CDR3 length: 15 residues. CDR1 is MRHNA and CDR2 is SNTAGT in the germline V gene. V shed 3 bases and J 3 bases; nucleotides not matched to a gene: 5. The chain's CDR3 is CASSESASGEETQYF. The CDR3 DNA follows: TGTGCCAGCAGTGAATCGGCTAGCGGGGAAGAGACCCAGTACTTC.

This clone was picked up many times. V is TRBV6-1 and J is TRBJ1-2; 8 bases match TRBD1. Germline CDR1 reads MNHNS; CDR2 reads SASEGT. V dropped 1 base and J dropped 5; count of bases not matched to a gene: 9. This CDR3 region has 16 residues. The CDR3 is CASSEVLDRVGYGYTF. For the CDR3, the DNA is TGTGCCAGCAGTGAAGTGCTGGACAGGGTTGGTTATGGCTACACCTTC.

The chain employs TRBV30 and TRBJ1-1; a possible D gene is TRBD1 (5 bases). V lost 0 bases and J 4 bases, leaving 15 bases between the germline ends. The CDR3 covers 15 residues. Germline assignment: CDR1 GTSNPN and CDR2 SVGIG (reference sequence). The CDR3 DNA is TGTGCCTGGAGTGTATTAATCCCGGGGCCCACTGAAGCTTTCTTT. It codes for CAWSVLIPGPTEAFF.

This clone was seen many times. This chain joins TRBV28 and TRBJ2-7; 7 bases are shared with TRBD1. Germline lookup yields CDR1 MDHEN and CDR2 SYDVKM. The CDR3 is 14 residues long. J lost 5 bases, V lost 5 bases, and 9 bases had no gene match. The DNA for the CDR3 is TGTGCCAGCAGTCTATCGACAGGGCTGGACGAGCAGTACTTC. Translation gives CASSLSTGLDEQYF.

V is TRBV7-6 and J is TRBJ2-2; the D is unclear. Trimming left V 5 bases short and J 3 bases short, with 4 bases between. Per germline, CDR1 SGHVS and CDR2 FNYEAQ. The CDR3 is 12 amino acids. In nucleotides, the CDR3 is TGTGCCAGCAGCACCCACACCGGGGAGCTGTTTTTT. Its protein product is CASSTHTGELFF.

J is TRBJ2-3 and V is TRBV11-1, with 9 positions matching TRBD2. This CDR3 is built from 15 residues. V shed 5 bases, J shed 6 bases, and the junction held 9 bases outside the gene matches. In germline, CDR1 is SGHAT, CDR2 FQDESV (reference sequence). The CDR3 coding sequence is TGTGCCAGCAGCGGCTGGCTAGCGGGAACTGATACGCAGTATTTT. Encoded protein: CASSGWLAGTDTQYF. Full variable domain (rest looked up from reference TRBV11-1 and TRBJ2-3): EAEVAQSPRYKITEKSQAVAFWCDPISGHATLYWYRQILGQGPELLVQFQDESVVDDSQLPKDRFSAERLKGVDSTLKIQPAELGDSAMYLCASSGWLAGTDTQYFGPGTRLTVL.

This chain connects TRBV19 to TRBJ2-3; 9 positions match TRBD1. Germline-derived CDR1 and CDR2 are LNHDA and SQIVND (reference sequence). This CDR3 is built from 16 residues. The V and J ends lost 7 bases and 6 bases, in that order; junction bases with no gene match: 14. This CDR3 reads CASKGGWTGARDTQYF. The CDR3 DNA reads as TGTGCCAGTAAAGGCGGATGGACAGGGGCTCGGGATACGCAGTATTTT.

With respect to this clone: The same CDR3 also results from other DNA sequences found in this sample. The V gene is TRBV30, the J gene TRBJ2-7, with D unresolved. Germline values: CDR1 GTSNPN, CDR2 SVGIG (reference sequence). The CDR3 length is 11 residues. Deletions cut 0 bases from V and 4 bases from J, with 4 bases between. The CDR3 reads CAWSVGYEQYF. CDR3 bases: TGTGCCTGGAGTGTGGGGTACGAGCAGTACTTC. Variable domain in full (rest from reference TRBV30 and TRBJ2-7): SQTIHQWPATLVQPVGSPLSLECTVEGTSNPNLYWYRQAAGRGLQLLFYSVGIGQISSEVPQNLSASRPQDRQFILSSKKLLLSDSGFYLCAWSVGYEQYFGPGTRLTVT.

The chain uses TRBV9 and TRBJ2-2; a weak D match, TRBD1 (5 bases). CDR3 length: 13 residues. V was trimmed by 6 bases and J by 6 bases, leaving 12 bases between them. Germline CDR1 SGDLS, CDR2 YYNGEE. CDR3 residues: CASTLGVSGELFF. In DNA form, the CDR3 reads TGTGCCAGCACCCTAGGGGTGTCCGGGGAGCTGTTTTTT.

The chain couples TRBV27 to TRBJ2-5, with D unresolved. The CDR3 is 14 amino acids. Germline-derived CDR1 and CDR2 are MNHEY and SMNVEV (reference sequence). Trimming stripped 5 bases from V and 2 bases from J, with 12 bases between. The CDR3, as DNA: TGTGCCAGCAGTATAAGCCGTCGGCAAGAGACCCAGTACTTC. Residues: CASSISRRQETQYF.

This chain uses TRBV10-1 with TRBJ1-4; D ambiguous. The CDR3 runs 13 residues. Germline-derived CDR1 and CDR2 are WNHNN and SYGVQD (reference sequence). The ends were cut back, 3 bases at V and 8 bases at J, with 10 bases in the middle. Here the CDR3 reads CASSERGREKLFF. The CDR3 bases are TGCGCCAGCAGTGAACGGGGTCGAGAAAAACTGTTTTTT.

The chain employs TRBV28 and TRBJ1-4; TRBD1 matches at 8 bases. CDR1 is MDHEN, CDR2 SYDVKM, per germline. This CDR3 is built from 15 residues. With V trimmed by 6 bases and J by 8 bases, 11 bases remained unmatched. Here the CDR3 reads CASSLTGGGKEKLFF. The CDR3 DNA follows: TGTGCCAGCAGCTTAACAGGGGGGGGAAAGGAAAAACTGTTTTTT.